This passage covers 5 T cell receptor beta chains from one sample sequenced in a study of cytomegalovirus exposure and HLA in healthy donors. The study ran its PCR with 60 Vbeta and 13 Jbeta primers. Profiling relied on immunoSEQ multiplex PCR, and the TCRdb table lists in-frame clones only, not all of them. The sample lists about 250,000 clones, 80% occurring once. The sequenced sample consisted of PBMCs. The source is a girl aged 2-10 years in good health and CMV-seronegative.

V usage is TRBV2 and J usage is TRBJ2-7; TRBD2 matches 8 bases. The V segment lost 1 base and the J segment 6 bases; nucleotides outside the gene matches: 2. This CDR3 is built from 13 residues. Germline V lookup: CDR1 SNHLY, CDR2 FYNNEI. This chain's CDR3 is CASSEVLAGEQYF. Here the CDR3 DNA reads TGTGCCAGCAGTGAAGTTCTAGCGGGCGAGCAGTACTTC.

Written as DNA, the CDR3 is TGTGCCAGCAGTCCGCGCAGGGACACAGGGCGTGACGAGCAGTACTTC. Encoded protein: CASSPRRDTGRDEQYF. The rearrangement joins TRBV28 to TRBJ2-7; D is possibly TRBD1 (6 bases). V was clipped by 5 bases and J by 5 bases, with 22 bases between them. Germline V CDR1 and CDR2: MDHEN, SYDVKM. The CDR3 contains 16 residues.

The chain has TRBV7-2 and TRBJ2-3; 8 bases are shared with TRBD2. J gave up 2 bases and V 1 base, and 8 bases lay outside the gene matches. Germline V gene data show CDR1 as SGHTA and CDR2 as FQGNSA. The CDR3 loop spans 17 amino acids. The CDR3, as DNA: TGTGCCAGCAGCTTAGTGTTGGCGGGGGGACTCACAGATACGCAGTATTTT. Protein: CASSLVLAGGLTDTQYF.

This rearrangement joins TRBV6-6 to TRBJ2-1; 10 positions agree with TRBD2. CDR1 is MNHNY and CDR2 is SVGAGI in the germline V gene (reference sequence). There are 15 residues in the CDR3. J gave up 4 bases and V 5 bases, and 5 bases lay outside the gene matches. In nucleotides, the CDR3 is TGTGCCAGCAGTAACAAGCGGGAGGGGTACAATGAGCAGTTCTTC. Protein: CASSNKREGYNEQFF.

The rearrangement links TRBV21-1 to TRBJ2-2; the table's D call, TRBD1, has no DNA check behind it. TRBV21-1 counts as a pseudogene. This CDR3 comprises 16 residues. CDR3 sequence (DNA): TGTGCCAGCAGCAACATCAACAAGGGGGCGGGCGGGGAGCTGTTTTTT. It codes for CASSNINKGAGGELFF.